The rows below give T cell receptor beta chains drawn from one sample of a study of beta chain features in type 1 diabetes. Here immunoSEQ multiplex PCR was the method, and the copy in TCRdb shows in-frame clones only, minus some. The sample has hundreds of thousands of clones, around 28% seen once; the top ten hold around 0.065%. The sample was naive CD4+ T cells from blood. Receptor source: a man younger than 30 in good health. Each CDR3 is given with its conserved first and last residue. The D gene is left open where the match is weak. The size of a clone is reported for some rows only, either as once, few or many, or as a class for expanded clones.

CDR3aa,CDR3nt,abundance,d_gene,j_gene,v_gene
CASSLATDHNEQFF,TGTGCCAGCAGCTTAGCAACTGACCACAATGAGCAGTTCTTC,NA,NA,TRBJ2-1,TRBV7-2
CASSQLASGTGSDTQYF,TGCGCCAGCAGCCAATTAGCGTCCGGGACAGGGTCAGATACGCAGTATTTT,few,TRBD1,TRBJ2-3,TRBV4-3
CATGQGNEQFF,TGCGCCACAGGTCAGGGCAATGAGCAGTTCTTC,few,NA,TRBJ2-1,TRBV5-1
CASSLARGEQFF,TGTGCCAGCAGCTTAGCGCGGGGTGAGCAGTTCTTC,NA,NA,TRBJ2-1,TRBV7-2
CASSLGGASYEQYF,TGTGCCAGCAGCTTAGGCGGGGCCTCCTACGAGCAGTACTTC,NA,NA,TRBJ2-7,TRBV7-9
CASSLRLAGNTGELFF,TGTGCCAGCAGTTTAAGGCTAGCGGGGAACACCGGGGAGCTGTTTTTT,few,TRBD2,TRBJ2-2,TRBV28
CASSSSAWRALSYEQYF,TGTGCCAGCAGCTCCAGCGCGTGGCGGGCCCTCTCCTACGAGCAGTACTTC,NA,NA,TRBJ2-7,TRBV11-2
CAWSRDYTEAFF,TGTGCCTGGAGTCGGGATTACACTGAAGCTTTCTTT,NA,NA,TRBJ1-1,TRBV30
CAWSIRMWGNNEQFF,TGTGCCTGGAGCATCCGGATGTGGGGAAACAATGAGCAGTTCTTC,few,NA,TRBJ2-1,TRBV30
CASSQRRSPGYEQYF,TGCGCCAGCAGCCAACGGAGGTCTCCCGGCTACGAGCAGTACTTC,NA,NA,TRBJ2-7,TRBV4-3
CAWSPKVASGANVLTF,TGTGCCTGGAGCCCGAAGGTAGCTTCTGGGGCCAACGTCCTGACTTTC,NA,NA,TRBJ2-6,TRBV30
CSDISGPGTQYF,TGCAGCGACATTAGCGGCCCAGGGACCCAGTACTTC,few,NA,TRBJ2-5,TRBV29-1
CASSLGAYSYEQYF,TGTGCCAGCAGCTTAGGGGCATACTCCTACGAGCAGTACTTC,few,NA,TRBJ2-7,TRBV7-9
CAWSNTGLYEQYF,TGTGCCTGGAGTAATACGGGCCTATACGAGCAGTACTTC,NA,NA,TRBJ2-7,TRBV30
CASSLNRGAVYEQFF,TGCGCCAGCAGCCTAAACAGGGGCGCCGTCTATGAGCAGTTCTTC,NA,TRBD1,TRBJ2-1,TRBV4-3
CAWSRQGLPTDTQYF,TGTGCCTGGAGCCGCCAGGGACTCCCTACAGATACGCAGTATTTT,few,NA,TRBJ2-3,TRBV30
CASSLLAGGDYEQFF,TGTGCCAGCAGTTTACTAGCGGGAGGGGACTATGAGCAGTTCTTC,NA,TRBD2,TRBJ2-1,TRBV27
CSGFLKTNTEAFF,TGCAGCGGCTTCTTGAAGACGAACACTGAAGCTTTCTTT,NA,NA,TRBJ1-1,TRBV29-1
CASSGLQGIVETQYF,TGTGCCAGCAGTGGATTACAGGGGATAGTGGAGACCCAGTACTTC,few,TRBD1,TRBJ2-5,TRBV6-5
CASRAGTTYNEQFF,TGTGCCAGCAGGGCCGGGACAACCTACAATGAGCAGTTCTTC,NA,NA,TRBJ2-1,TRBV28
CASSLSRVADTQYF,TGTGCCAGCAGCTTAAGCAGGGTTGCAGATACGCAGTATTTT,NA,NA,TRBJ2-3,TRBV7-3
CAWREGPFYEQYF,TGTGCCTGGAGAGAAGGGCCTTTCTACGAGCAGTACTTC,NA,NA,TRBJ2-7,TRBV30
CASSFNGGEDIQYF,TGTGCCAGCAGCTTTAATGGAGGGGAGGACATTCAGTACTTC,NA,NA,TRBJ2-4,TRBV7-8
CASRDPGLAKNIQYF,TGTGCCAGCAGGGACCCGGGACTGGCCAAAAACATTCAGTACTTC,few,NA,TRBJ2-4,TRBV6-5
CASSALAGVYNEQFF,TGTGCCAGCAGCGCCTTAGCGGGAGTATACAATGAGCAGTTCTTC,NA,TRBD2,TRBJ2-1,TRBV7-2
CASRPGPLTGANVLTF,TGCGCCAGCCGACCGGGACCACTAACTGGGGCCAACGTCCTGACTTTC,NA,NA,TRBJ2-6,TRBV5-1
CASSLTGAQETQYF,TGTGCCAGCAGCTTGACAGGGGCTCAAGAGACCCAGTACTTC,NA,TRBD1,TRBJ2-5,TRBV5-6
CASSLGWEKLFF,TGTGCCAGCAGCCTCGGGTGGGAAAAACTGTTTTTT,NA,NA,TRBJ1-4,TRBV13
CASSDKFGGDHEQFF,TGTGCCAGCAGTGATAAGTTTGGTGGTGATCATGAGCAGTTCTTC,NA,NA,TRBJ2-1,TRBV25-1
CASSRIPGTPYEQYF,TGCGCCAGCAGCCGGATCCCCGGGACCCCCTACGAGCAGTACTTC,few,NA,TRBJ2-7,TRBV4-1
CSVRLAGGVDEQFF,TGCAGCGTCCGACTAGCGGGAGGGGTCGATGAGCAGTTCTTC,NA,TRBD2,TRBJ2-1,TRBV29-1
CASSVQGTHEQYF,TGTGCCAGCAGCGTTCAGGGTACCCACGAGCAGTACTTC,few,NA,TRBJ2-7,TRBV9
CASSPDSGAGANEKLFF,TGTGCCAGCAGCCCCGATTCAGGGGCCGGCGCTAATGAAAAACTGTTTTTT,NA,NA,TRBJ1-4,TRBV7-2
CASGIQGAADTQYF,TGTGCCAGCGGAATACAGGGGGCGGCGGATACGCAGTATTTT,once,TRBD1,TRBJ2-3,TRBV7-9
CASSRGGAPYTGELFF,TGTGCCAGCAGCCGAGGGGGCGCCCCTTACACCGGGGAGCTGTTTTTT,NA,TRBD1,TRBJ2-2,TRBV28
CASSLDSTDTQYF,TGCGCCAGCAGCTTGGACTCCACAGATACGCAGTATTTT,few,NA,TRBJ2-3,TRBV5-1
CASSASTGGETEAFF,TGTGCCAGCAGCGCAAGTACAGGGGGGGAAACTGAAGCTTTCTTT,NA,TRBD1,TRBJ1-1,TRBV6-1
CASSAGLGLGTDTQYF,TGTGCCAGCAGCGCTGGCCTGGGACTAGGGACAGATACGCAGTATTTT,NA,TRBD2,TRBJ2-3,TRBV7-7
CAISVDAGHEQFF,TGTGCCATCAGTGTGGATGCTGGGCATGAGCAGTTCTTC,NA,NA,TRBJ2-1,TRBV10-3
CASMTDVDTEAFF,TGCGCCAGCATGACGGATGTCGACACTGAAGCTTTCTTT,NA,NA,TRBJ1-1,TRBV5-1
CAISEATGGGETQYF,TGTGCCATCAGTGAGGCGACAGGCGGGGGAGAGACCCAGTACTTC,NA,NA,TRBJ2-5,TRBV10-3
CASSATGIHEQYF,TGTGCCAGCAGCGCGACAGGGATCCACGAGCAGTACTTC,NA,TRBD1,TRBJ2-7,TRBV7-9
CASSPGQGAEKLFF,TGCGCCAGCAGCCCTGGACAGGGGGCCGAAAAACTGTTTTTT,few,TRBD1,TRBJ1-4,TRBV4-1
CASTVRDISYNEQFF,TGTGCCAGCACTGTTAGGGACATTTCATACAATGAGCAGTTCTTC,few,NA,TRBJ2-1,TRBV2
CASSLFPTSGRTDTQYF,TGTGCCAGCAGCTTATTTCCCACTAGCGGGAGGACAGATACGCAGTATTTT,NA,TRBD2,TRBJ2-3,TRBV7-2
CAWSPGTSSYEQYF,TGTGCCTGGAGTCCCGGGACATCTTCCTACGAGCAGTACTTC,NA,NA,TRBJ2-7,TRBV30
CASSLRQWAGIYF,TGTGCCAGCAGCTTACGCCAGTGGGCAGGGATTTACTTC,NA,NA,TRBJ2-7,TRBV11-2
CASSPRTGANEKLFF,TGTGCCAGCAGCCCTCGGACAGGGGCTAATGAAAAACTGTTTTTT,few,TRBD1,TRBJ1-4,TRBV14
CASSPRTVLAGKNIQYF,TGCGCCAGCAGCCCCCGTACGGTGCTAGCGGGAAAAAACATTCAGTACTTC,few,TRBD2,TRBJ2-4,TRBV4-3
CASSQVDTQYF,TGTGCCAGCAGCCAAGTAGATACGCAGTATTTT,NA,NA,TRBJ2-3,TRBV4-2
CAWGGLNNEQFF,TGTGCCTGGGGCGGACTGAACAATGAGCAGTTCTTC,NA,NA,TRBJ2-1,TRBV30